This T cell receptor (beta chain) was documented in a study of T cell repertoires in cytomegalovirus infection. Study as a whole: Used in the study were CMV epitopes, some recently identified and HLA-C-restricted, others well-studied and HLA-B-restricted.

Comment on this clonotype: Its cognate antigen is unknown. The junction shows a germline mismatch at one end, possibly a read error.

The CDR3 is 12 residues long. Germline CDR1 is MGHRA and CDR2 is YSYEKL. TCRdb ran MiXCR on the reads and lists one entry per CDR3 protein. The table lists around 800,000 distinct CDR3 sequences, approximately 30% of them singletons, with around 12% in the top ten. The TCR comes from a human donor in good health (CMV status not recorded). Some clones in this sample may be carry-over from other donors' samples. V and J are TRBV4-1 and TRBJ1-2; a possible D gene is TRBD1 (5 bases). Sequences were derived from cultured CD8+ T cells from PBMCs, sampled from culture after CMV antigen stimulation. CDR3 amino acids: CASSQGVDGYTF. CDR3 sequence (DNA): TGTGCCAGCAGCCAAGGGGTCGATGGCTACACCTTC.